Listed below are T cell receptor beta chains from one sample, sequenced in a study of T-cell reconstitution after alpha-beta-depleted transplantation in children. MiXCR, applied by TCRdb to the PCR reads, yields one record per CDR3 protein. The profile covers more than 100,000 distinct CDR3 sequences, with roughly 23% appearing a single time and over 9.5% taken by the ten largest. Sample: PBMCs, mostly from graft donor cells, taken 180 days after TCRalphabeta/CD19-depleted stem cell transplant. The receptors shown here come from a male patient aged 2-15 years who had a stem cell transplant for chronic granulomatous disease, so the T cells may come from the graft donor. Both conserved end residues are part of each CDR3. D genes are given only for firm matches. The size field is filled for only some rows; it gives once, few, many or a size class.

d_gene	v_gene	abundance	j_gene	CDR3nt	CDR3aa
.	TRBV12-3/TRBV12-4	few	TRBJ2-2	TGTGCCAGCAGTGCCTTCCGGACGTTGCCCGGGGAGCTGTTTTTT	CASSAFRTLPGELFF
.	TRBV20-1	.	TRBJ2-3	TGCAGTGCTAGAGATAGGCTAACCACAGATACGCAGTATTTT	CSARDRLTTDTQYF
TRBD1	TRBV12-3/TRBV12-4	.	TRBJ2-1	TGTGCCAGCAGGGAGGGACAGGGTGGCCAGGATGAGCAGTTCTTC	CASREGQGGQDEQFF
TRBD1	TRBV7-9	once	TRBJ2-7	TGTGCCAGCAGCGCCACAGGGGGCCTAGGCTACGAGCAGTACTTC	CASSATGGLGYEQYF
.	TRBV27	few	TRBJ2-1	TGTGCCAGCAGTAAACCAGGGGTCCCGTACAATGAGCAGTTCTTC	CASSKPGVPYNEQFF
TRBD2	TRBV10-3	few	TRBJ2-1	TGTGCCATCAGCTTAGCGGGAGAAACCTACAATGAGCAGTTCTTC	CAISLAGETYNEQFF
TRBD2	TRBV6-5	many	TRBJ2-3	TGTGCCAGCAGTTACAGCCGAGCGGGTCGCGGGAGTGCAGATACGCAGTATTTT	CASSYSRAGRGSADTQYF
.	TRBV12-3/TRBV12-4	many	TRBJ2-3	TGTGCCAGCAGTTTAGTGGGGGCCTACACAGATACGCAGTATTTT	CASSLVGAYTDTQYF
.	TRBV12-3/TRBV12-4	.	TRBJ2-6	TGTGCCAGCCATCTCTCTGGGGCCAACGTCCTGACTTTC	CASHLSGANVLTF
.	TRBV27	many	TRBJ2-7	TGTGCCAGCAGTCCTCAGGTATTTAACGAGCAGTACTTC	CASSPQVFNEQYF
.	TRBV5-1	many	TRBJ2-1	TGCGCCAGCAGCTTCCTTCAGGGGCCCTTTGAGCAGTTCTTC	CASSFLQGPFEQFF
.	TRBV6-2/TRBV6-3	many	TRBJ1-5	TGTGCCAGCAGTTTTTGGGGGAATAGCAATCAGCCCCAGCATTTT	CASSFWGNSNQPQHF
TRBD2	TRBV11-2	.	TRBJ2-3	TGTGCCAGCAGCTTCGCTAGCGGGGTGACAGATACGCAGTATTTT	CASSFASGVTDTQYF
TRBD2	TRBV29-1	.	TRBJ2-1	TGCAGCGTTGCCTCGACTAGCGGGTACTCCTACAATGAGCAGTTCTTC	CSVASTSGYSYNEQFF
.	TRBV12-3/TRBV12-4	.	TRBJ1-5	TGTGCCAGCAGCCGAACCGGGCCCCAGCATTTT	CASSRTGPQHF
.	TRBV28	few	TRBJ2-1	TGTGCCAGCAGTCTTATTGGGGGCAACAATGAGCAGTTCTTC	CASSLIGGNNEQFF
.	TRBV12-3/TRBV12-4	.	TRBJ1-1	TGTGCCAGCAGTTTCGGAGACACTGAAGCTTTCTTT	CASSFGDTEAFF